The present T cell receptor beta chain was sequenced within a study of blood T cells in healthy people across ages. Study as a whole: Every two T cells gave about one barcoded beta molecule via template switching.

Through a sample-barcoded 5' primer and a J-beta primer mix, a second PCR was run for roughly 6 to 11 cycles. Using its own MiXCR run on the 5' RACE reads, TCRdb lists one record per CDR3 protein. This sample has 650,000 to 800,000 distinct CDR3 sequences; around 42% occur once, and the top ten carry about a fifth. The CDR3 loop spans 12 amino acids. Germline V gene data show CDR1 as SQVTM and CDR2 as ANQGSEA. Trimming removed 1 base at V and 8 bases at J, with 8 bases between. The clonotype was recovered from a man aged 55-75 years in good health. The specimen was blood. The chain links TRBV29-1 to TRBJ2-2, with TRBD1 as a possible D gene (5 bases). In DNA form, the CDR3 reads TGCAGCGTTGAAGGGGGCTGGGGGGAGCTGTTTTTT. As protein: CSVEGGWGELFF.